These T cell receptor beta chains were read from a single sample in a study of PD-1 blockade in classical Hodgkin lymphoma. Clones were read by immunoSEQ multiplex PCR, and TCRdb kept only the in-frame ones, dropping some. This sample has around 30,000 clones; around 89% occur once, and the top ten carry 0.2% to 0.25%. Sequencing was carried out using CD4+ T cells from blood. All receptors derive from a human donor with classical Hodgkin lymphoma. The CDR3 runs from the conserved cysteine through the conserved F or W. The D gene is left open where the match is weak. Clone size, where shown, is once, few, many, or a class for clones that have expanded.

j_gene,d_gene,abundance,v_gene,CDR3aa,CDR3nt
TRBJ1-3,-,-,TRBV6-5,CASTRSYSSGNTIYF,TGTGCCAGCACCCGAAGCTATTCATCTGGAAACACCATATATTTT
TRBJ1-1,-,-,TRBV6-6,CASSSGYRVTEAFF,TGTGCCAGCAGCTCCGGGTACAGGGTAACTGAAGCTTTCTTT
TRBJ1-1,-,-,TRBV5-6,CASSALRRSLLMNTEAFF,TGTGCCAGCAGCGCCCTTAGACGCTCCTTGCTCATGAACACTGAAGCTTTCTTT
TRBJ1-4,-,-,TRBV7-9,CASSLRLFHSTNEKLFF,TGTGCCAGCAGCTTACGGTTATTTCACTCAACTAATGAAAAACTGTTTTTT
TRBJ1-6,TRBD1,-,TRBV25-1,CASSLGTGEYNSPLHF,TGTGCCAGCAGTCTGGGGACAGGGGAGTATAATTCACCCCTCCACTTT
TRBJ1-1,-,-,TRBV15,CATSTRNPNTEAFF,TGTGCCACCAGCACCAGGAATCCGAACACTGAAGCTTTCTTT
TRBJ2-2,TRBD1,once,TRBV7-6,CASSPPGGTGTNTGELFF,TGTGCCAGCAGCCCCCCGGGTGGGACAGGGACAAACACCGGGGAGCTGTTTTTT
TRBJ1-3,-,-,TRBV6-5,CASGASGNTIYF,TGTGCCAGTGGAGCTTCTGGAAACACCATATATTTT
TRBJ2-7,TRBD1,-,TRBV29-1,CSVITGAPYEQYF,TGCAGCGTAATAACAGGGGCCCCCTACGAGCAGTACTTC
TRBJ1-3,-,-,TRBV5-1,CASSPPGHGDTIYF,TGCGCCAGCAGCCCGCCAGGGCACGGTGACACCATATATTTT
TRBJ1-1,TRBD1,-,TRBV5-1,CASSSDRVTEAFF,TGCGCCAGCAGCTCCGACAGGGTCACTGAAGCTTTCTTT
TRBJ2-1,-,-,TRBV29-1,CSVGPRPSLNEQFF,TGCAGCGTTGGGCCCAGGCCATCCCTCAATGAGCAGTTCTTC
TRBJ1-1,-,once,TRBV19,CASSTGLNTEAFF,TGTGCCAGTAGTACAGGGTTGAACACTGAAGCTTTCTTT
TRBJ2-3,-,-,TRBV4-3,CASSQDRGDRTDTQYF,TGCGCCAGCAGCCAAGATAGGGGCGACCGCACAGATACGCAGTATTTT
TRBJ1-2,-,-,TRBV19,CASSIGGYTF,TGTGCCAGTAGTATAGGAGGCTACACCTTC
TRBJ1-1,-,-,TRBV9,CASSAEGTEAFF,TGTGCCAGCAGCGCTGAAGGTACTGAAGCTTTCTTT
TRBJ1-2,TRBD1,-,TRBV6-5,CASSASGTGFYGYTF,TGTGCCAGCAGTGCATCCGGGACAGGCTTCTATGGCTACACCTTC
TRBJ2-7,TRBD2,-,TRBV7-2,CASSFGTRRVYEQYF,TGTGCCAGCAGCTTCGGGACTAGAAGAGTCTACGAGCAGTACTTC
TRBJ1-1,-,-,TRBV6-5,CASSYRRKSEAFF,TGTGCCAGCAGTTATCGAAGGAAAAGTGAAGCTTTCTTT
TRBJ1-2,-,once,TRBV2,CASSGVNYGYTF,TGTGCCAGCAGCGGGGTTAACTATGGCTACACCTTC
TRBJ2-1,TRBD2,-,TRBV18,CASSPVAGYPNEQFF,TGTGCCAGCTCACCCGTAGCGGGATATCCAAATGAGCAGTTCTTC
TRBJ1-1,-,once,TRBV7-2,CASSPGRGTEAFF,TGTGCCAGCAGCCCCGGACGGGGCACTGAAGCTTTCTTT
TRBJ2-7,-,-,TRBV6-6,CASSYDRSYSYEQYF,TGTGCCAGCAGTTACGACAGGTCTTATTCCTACGAGCAGTACTTC
TRBJ2-1,TRBD2,-,TRBV28,CASSALSPASGSYNEQFF,TGTGCCAGCAGTGCCTTATCCCCCGCTAGCGGGAGTTACAATGAGCAGTTCTTC
TRBJ2-3,TRBD1,once,TRBV7-2,CASSEGARYTQYF,TGTGCCAGCAGTGAGGGGGCGCGGTATACGCAGTATTTT
TRBJ2-1,TRBD1,-,TRBV19,CASSTTPGQEYNEQFF,TGTGCCAGTAGTACAACTCCGGGACAGGAATACAATGAGCAGTTCTTC
TRBJ1-5,-,-,TRBV7-2,CATSAGVGQPQHF,TGTGCCACCTCGGCGGGGGTGGGTCAGCCCCAGCATTTT
TRBJ2-3,TRBD2,-,TRBV2,CASRLRGVGTSRPDTQYF,TGTGCCAGCAGGCTGCGGGGTGTAGGGACTAGCCGTCCAGATACGCAGTATTTT
TRBJ1-6,TRBD1,-,TRBV19,CASSPGGDNSPLHF,TGTGCCAGTAGTCCAGGGGGCGATAATTCACCCCTCCACTTT
TRBJ1-6,TRBD1,few,TRBV9,CASSVNRGDIPGSPLHF,TGTGCCAGCAGCGTTAACAGGGGGGATATTCCGGGTTCACCCCTCCACTTT
TRBJ1-3,-,-,TRBV6-6,CASSSLVSGNTIYF,TGTGCCAGCAGTTCCCTGGTCTCTGGAAACACCATATATTTT
TRBJ2-7,-,once,TRBV7-9,CASSSPIAEQYF,TGTGCCAGCAGCTCCCCAATAGCCGAGCAGTACTTC
TRBJ2-3,TRBD2,-,TRBV5-1,CASASSGGLTDTQYF,TGCGCCAGCGCCTCGAGCGGGGGGCTCACAGATACGCAGTATTTT
TRBJ2-6,TRBD1,-,TRBV5-3,CARSAPRTGGGSGANVLTF,TGTGCCAGAAGCGCCCCCCGGACAGGGGGTGGCTCTGGGGCCAACGTCCTGACTTTC
TRBJ1-1,-,-,TRBV6-5,CASSPKRGVGTEAFF,TGTGCCAGCAGTCCTAAACGGGGAGTGGGCACTGAAGCTTTCTTT
TRBJ1-2,-,-,TRBV6-6,CASPISRDGMLYGYTF,TGTGCCAGCCCTATCTCCCGGGACGGAATGCTCTATGGCTACACCTTC
TRBJ2-7,TRBD2,-,TRBV4-1,CASSQSLAGALGYEQYF,TGCGCCAGCAGCCAAAGTCTAGCGGGGGCCCTCGGGTACGAGCAGTACTTC
TRBJ2-7,-,-,TRBV4-1,CASSPSPMDSPTYEQYF,TGCGCCAGCAGCCCATCCCCCATGGACAGTCCGACCTACGAGCAGTACTTC
TRBJ2-1,TRBD1,-,TRBV9,CASSPRTGGENEQFF,TGTGCCAGCAGCCCTCGGACAGGGGGCGAAAATGAGCAGTTCTTC
TRBJ2-3,-,-,TRBV6-6,CASRSFHTDTQYF,TGTGCCAGCAGAAGTTTCCACACAGATACGCAGTATTTT
TRBJ2-1,-,-,TRBV5-4,CASSLRSPGDYNEQFF,TGTGCCAGCAGCCTAAGAAGCCCGGGGGACTACAATGAGCAGTTCTTC
TRBJ1-2,-,-,TRBV5-6,CASSLGVSYGYTF,TGTGCCAGCAGCTTGGGGGTTAGCTATGGCTACACCTTC
TRBJ2-7,-,once,TRBV11-2,CASSLDHRTYEQYF,TGTGCCAGCAGCTTAGATCACAGAACCTACGAGCAGTACTTC
TRBJ1-1,-,-,TRBV30,CAWKSLNENEAFF,TGTGCCTGGAAGTCCCTTAATGAGAATGAAGCTTTCTTT
TRBJ2-1,TRBD2,-,TRBV7-9,CASSFAGLASNEQFF,TGTGCCAGCAGCTTCGCGGGACTAGCCTCGAATGAGCAGTTCTTC
TRBJ2-7,TRBD1,-,TRBV5-5,CASSWTGLLDEQYF,TGTGCCAGCAGCTGGACAGGGCTGTTGGACGAGCAGTACTTC
TRBJ1-4,-,-,TRBV4-1,CASSQADEKLFF,TGCGCCAGCAGCCAAGCCGATGAAAAACTGTTTTTT
TRBJ1-3,-,-,TRBV2,CASSERSPTGNTIYF,TGTGCCAGCAGTGAAAGGTCACCTACTGGAAACACCATATATTTT
TRBJ1-4,-,-,TRBV5-1,CASSLDTGDEKLFF,TGCGCCAGCAGCTTGGACACTGGGGATGAAAAACTGTTTTTT
TRBJ2-1,TRBD2,-,TRBV18,CASSPLAGVNEQFF,TGTGCCAGCTCACCACTAGCGGGAGTGAATGAGCAGTTCTTC
TRBJ2-2,-,-,TRBV28,CASSLSAGTGELFF,TGTGCCAGCAGTTTATCGGCGGGTACCGGGGAGCTGTTTTTT
TRBJ1-2,-,-,TRBV7-9,CASSLGFSATNYGYTF,TGTGCCAGCAGCTTAGGTTTTTCAGCGACTAACTATGGCTACACCTTC
TRBJ2-5,TRBD2,-,TRBV25-1,CASSEPGVAGGFRETQYF,TGTGCCAGCAGTGAGCCCGGGGTAGCGGGAGGATTTCGAGAGACCCAGTACTTC
TRBJ1-6,-,-,TRBV6-5,CASSYSPLSGGSPLHF,TGTGCCAGCAGTTACTCTCCCTTGTCCGGGGGCTCACCCCTCCACTTT